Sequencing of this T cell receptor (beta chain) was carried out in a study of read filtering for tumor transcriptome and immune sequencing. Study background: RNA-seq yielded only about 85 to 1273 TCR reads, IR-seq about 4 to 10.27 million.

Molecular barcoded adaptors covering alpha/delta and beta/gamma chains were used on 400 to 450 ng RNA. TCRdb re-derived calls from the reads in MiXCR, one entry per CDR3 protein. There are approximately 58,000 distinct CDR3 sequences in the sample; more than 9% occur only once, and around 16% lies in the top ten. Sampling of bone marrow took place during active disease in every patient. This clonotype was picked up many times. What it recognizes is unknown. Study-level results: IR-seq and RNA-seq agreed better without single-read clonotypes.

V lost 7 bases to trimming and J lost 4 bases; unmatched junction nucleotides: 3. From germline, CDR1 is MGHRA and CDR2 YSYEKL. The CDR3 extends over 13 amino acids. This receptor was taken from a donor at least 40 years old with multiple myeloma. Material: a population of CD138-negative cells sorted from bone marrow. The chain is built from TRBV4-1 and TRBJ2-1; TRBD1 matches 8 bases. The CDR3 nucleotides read TGCGCCAGCACAGGGGGCTTGTACAATGAGCAGTTCTTC. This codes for CASTGGLYNEQFF.